This TCR beta chain was captured in a study of molecular identifiers for immune sequencing clone quantification. Study at large: In replicates, RNA taken from around 20,000 or 100,000 naive CD8 cells was divided five ways, and four portions underwent sequencing. General observations from the study: Among effectors, clones above 20 RNA copies held over 97% of molecules; among naive cells, under 1%.

This clonotype has a count of ten or more. Antigen: not known. Generation of bulk TCR libraries relied on previously described methods and listed TCR primers. TCRdb itself ran the PCR reads through MiXCR, one entry per CDR3 protein. In the table there are some 93,000 distinct CDR3 sequences, around 20% of which are singletons. The CDR3 runs 12 residues. CDR1 is LNHDA and CDR2 is SQIVND in the germline V gene (reference sequence). Trimming removed 9 bases at V and 7 bases at J, with 16 bases between. Naive CD8 T cells, phenotype CD8+CD4-CCR7+CD45RA+, were sorted. Material for sequencing was naive CD8+ T cells from blood, with Jurkat cell RNA spiked in. Noted subset: FACS-sorted CD8+CD4-CCR7+CD45RA+ naive T cells. This clonotype originated in a human donor in good health. Some libraries in this study had Jurkat cell RNA spiked in. The chain links TRBV19 to TRBJ2-7; D might be TRBD1 (6 bases). CDR3 region: CASRTAKGEQYF. CDR3 coding DNA: TGTGCCAGCCGGACAGCGAAGGGGGAGCAGTACTTC.